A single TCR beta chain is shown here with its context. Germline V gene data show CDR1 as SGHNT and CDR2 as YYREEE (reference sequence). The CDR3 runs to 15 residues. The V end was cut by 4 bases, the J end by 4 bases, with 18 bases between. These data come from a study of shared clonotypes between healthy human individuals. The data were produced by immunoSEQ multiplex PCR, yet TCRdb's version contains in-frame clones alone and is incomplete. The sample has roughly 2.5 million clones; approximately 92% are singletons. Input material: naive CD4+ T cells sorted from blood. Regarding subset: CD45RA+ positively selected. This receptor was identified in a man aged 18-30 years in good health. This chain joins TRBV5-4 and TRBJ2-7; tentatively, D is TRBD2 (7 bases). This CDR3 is CASSLGGGKDYEQYF. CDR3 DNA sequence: TGTGCCAGCAGCCTGGGGGGGGGCAAAGATTACGAGCAGTACTTC.